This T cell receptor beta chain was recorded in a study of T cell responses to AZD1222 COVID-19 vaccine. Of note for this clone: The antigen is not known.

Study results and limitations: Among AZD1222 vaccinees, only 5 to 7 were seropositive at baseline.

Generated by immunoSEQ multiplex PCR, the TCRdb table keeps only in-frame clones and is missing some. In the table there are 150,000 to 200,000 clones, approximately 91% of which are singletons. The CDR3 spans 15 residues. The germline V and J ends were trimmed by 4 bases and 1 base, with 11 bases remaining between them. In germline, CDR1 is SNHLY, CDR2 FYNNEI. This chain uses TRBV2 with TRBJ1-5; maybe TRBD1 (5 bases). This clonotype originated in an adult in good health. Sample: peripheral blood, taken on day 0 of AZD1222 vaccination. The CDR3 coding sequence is TGTGCCAGCAGTGCGGGGAGGGGAAGCAATCAGCCCCAGCATTTT. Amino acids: CASSAGRGSNQPQHF.